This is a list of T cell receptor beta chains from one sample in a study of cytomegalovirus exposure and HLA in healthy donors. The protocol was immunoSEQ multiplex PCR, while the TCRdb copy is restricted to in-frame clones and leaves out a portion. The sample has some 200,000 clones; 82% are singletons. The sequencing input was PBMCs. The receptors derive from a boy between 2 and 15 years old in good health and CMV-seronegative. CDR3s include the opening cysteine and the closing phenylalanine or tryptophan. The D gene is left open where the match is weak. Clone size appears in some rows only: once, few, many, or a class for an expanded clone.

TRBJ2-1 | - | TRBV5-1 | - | TGCGCCAGCAGCTTGTCCCCTACTACAGGTTTCGAGCAGTTCTTC | CASSLSPTTGFEQFF
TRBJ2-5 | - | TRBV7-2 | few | TGTGCCAGCAGCTTAGAGCCAGGTTATGTGGGGACCCAGTACTTC | CASSLEPGYVGTQYF
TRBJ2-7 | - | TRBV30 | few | TGTGCCTGTACAGGGCCCCAAACCTACGAGCAGTACTTC | CACTGPQTYEQYF
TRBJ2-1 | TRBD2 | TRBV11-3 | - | TGTGCCAGCAGCCCAAACGTGGCTAGCGGGTACAATGAGCAGTTCTTC | CASSPNVASGYNEQFF
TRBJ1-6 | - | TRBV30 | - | TGTGCCTCCCAGGACATCACGAATTCACCCCTCCACTTT | CASQDITNSPLHF
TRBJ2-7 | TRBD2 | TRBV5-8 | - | TGTGCCAGCAGCCTTGTAGCGGGGGGCTCCTACGAGCAGTACTTC | CASSLVAGGSYEQYF
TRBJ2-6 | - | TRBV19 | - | TGTGCCAGTAGTTTCATGTCTGGGGCCAACGTCCTGACTTTC | CASSFMSGANVLTF
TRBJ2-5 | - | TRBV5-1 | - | TGCGCCAGCCGCCCCGGGGGTCCCCAAGAGACCCAGTACTTC | CASRPGGPQETQYF
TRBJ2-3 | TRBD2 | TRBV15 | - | TGTGCCACCAGCAGAGATGCAGCTAGCGGGGGTAGCACAGATACGCAGTATTTT | CATSRDAASGGSTDTQYF
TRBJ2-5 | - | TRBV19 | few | TGTGCCAGTAGTACCCACCCGGGAGAGACCCAGTACTTC | CASSTHPGETQYF
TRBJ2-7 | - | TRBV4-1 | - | TGCGCCAGCAGCCAAGACGGGACATATAGACTCTTC | CASSQDGTYRLF
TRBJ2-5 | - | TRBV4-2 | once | TGTGCCAGCAGCCGGGGGACTCAAGAGACCCAGTACTTC | CASSRGTQETQYF